This T cell receptor (beta chain) is from a study of beta chain features in type 1 diabetes. The germline CDR1 and CDR2 sequences are SEHNR and FQNEAQ (reference sequence). There are 12 residues in the CDR3. The germline V and J ends were trimmed by 4 bases and 4 bases, with 6 bases remaining between them. Of the isolated RNA, all was reverse transcribed, and so the sequenced material was expressed TCRB transcripts. Method: immunoSEQ multiplex PCR; TCRdb's copy keeps in-frame clones and lacks some. The table lists some 900,000 clones, roughly a sixth of them singletons. General study results and limits: Here, the possible influence of HLA type (on TCRB rearrangement) remained unresolved.

Worth noting for this clone: Its antigen is as yet unknown.

Material for sequencing was naive CD4+ T cells from blood. This receptor was obtained from a woman aged 18-30 years in good health. This chain joins TRBV7-9 and TRBJ2-3; a weak D match, TRBD1 (5 bases). Here the CDR3 reads CASSSTADTQYF. CDR3 DNA: TGTGCCAGCAGCTCGACAGCAGATACGCAGTATTTT.